This T cell receptor beta chain was documented in a study of T cell clusters in autoimmune cytopenias. Frequency places this clonotype as medium-sized. One tube held mixed TRB-A and TRB-B primer pools for touch-down PCR. One entry per CDR3 protein, without DNA, is what TCRdb gives after re-calling the multiplex PCR reads. The sample table includes 550 to 800 distinct CDR3 sequences. Roughly 38,000 genome equivalents of blood DNA were amplified for TRB. This sample also belongs to another study, concerning T cell repertoires in aging, cancer and after chemotherapy.

The clonotype comes from a human donor with an autoimmune cytopenia or autoimmune hepatitis (not recorded which). The sample taken for sequencing was peripheral blood.

The CDR3 is CASSLPTSSGSTDTQYF. J is TRBJ2-3 and V is TRBV7-9; there is no DNA to check the TCRdb D call of TRBD2. The CDR3 covers 17 residues. Germline V lookup: CDR1 SEHNR, CDR2 FQNEAQ (reference sequence).